The sequence of this T cell receptor beta chain was determined in a study of human T cells and chemical hapten exposure. Overall study context: DPC 0.01% went on the upper back by patch test, with reading at 6 days. Study results and limitations: Sensitizing with DPC caused no change in TCRs above 1 in 1000 frequency. Expanded TCR counts at PT1 went up together with patch test score, a positive correlation.

Time point noted: patch test 3, about 24 weeks after DPC sensitization. Noted treatment: therapeutic diphenylcyclopropenone sensitization with weekly scalp DPC. As for this clonotype: What it binds is unknown.

CDR1 and CDR2 (germline): ENHRY, SYGVKD. This CDR3 is built from 12 residues. The germline V and J ends were trimmed by 8 bases and 6 bases, with 11 bases remaining between them. From the RACE reads, TCRdb called clonotypes with MiXCR, one entry per CDR3 protein. The sample includes 95,000 to 150,000 distinct CDR3 sequences, about 11% of them seen just once. The clonotype originates from a woman in her 50s with alopecia areata. Some clones in this sample may be carry-over from other donors' samples. The sample consisted of whole blood, taken in connection with sensitization to the hapten diphenylcyclopropenone (DPC). V gene TRBV10-3 combines with J gene TRBJ2-1; a possible D gene is TRBD2 (6 bases). The CDR3 DNA is TGTGCCATCGGCTTGACTAGCAATGAGCAGTTCTTC. The encoded protein is CAIGLTSNEQFF.